Listed below are T cell receptor beta chains from one sample, sequenced in a study of beta chain features in type 1 diabetes. TCRdb keeps only in-frame clones here, not all; method: immunoSEQ multiplex PCR. The data hold about 930,000 clones, with roughly 15% observed a single time. The specimen was naive CD4+ T cells from blood. These receptors all stem from a woman aged 18 to 35 in good health. The CDR3 runs from the conserved cysteine through the conserved F or W. Each record gives: V gene, J gene, CDR3 protein.

>TRBV6-5|TRBJ2-7
CASSYSRSTEQYF
>TRBV5-1|TRBJ2-1
CASSLAVSSEQFF
>TRBV7-9|TRBJ2-2
CASSPLPGELFF
>TRBV5-1|TRBJ1-2
CASRITGGPIYGYTF
>TRBV6-6|TRBJ1-3
CASSYGGYAGNTIYF
>TRBV4-2|TRBJ2-2
CASSQEPTGELFF
>TRBV4-1|TRBJ2-1
CASSQGLGGRTSSYNEQFF
>TRBV9|TRBJ2-2
CASSGAGSATGELFF
>TRBV7-3|TRBJ1-4
CASSRRGEKLFF
>TRBV6-1|TRBJ2-2
CASHGPASTGELFF
>TRBV23-1|TRBJ2-6
CASSRGRTGANVLTF
>TRBV5-1|TRBJ2-5
CASSWAGVGPEETQYF
>TRBV7-2|TRBJ2-1
CASSLETSGYYNEQFF
>TRBV15|TRBJ2-1
CATSREVSEATYNEQFF
>TRBV28|TRBJ2-1
CASSLAGRAAYNEQFF
>TRBV6-1|TRBJ2-7
CASSGAGGWGEQYF
>TRBV18|TRBJ2-1
CASSPPGREGNEQFF
>TRBV7-2|TRBJ2-3
CASSLVVAGGLRTDTQYF
>TRBV15|TRBJ2-2
CATSRESFTGELFF
>TRBV27|TRBJ1-2
CASGDTGVGYGYTF
>TRBV5-1|TRBJ2-6
CASSPRLTIVAGANVLTF
>TRBV28|TRBJ2-7
CASSTHGRGYEQYF
>TRBV5-6|TRBJ2-3
CASANSGLTDTQYF
>TRBV5-1|TRBJ2-1
CASSWGLAGHPSSYNEQFF
>TRBV5-6|TRBJ2-1
CASSGGAGVRYNEQFF
>TRBV7-2|TRBJ2-5
CASSLTSDTSETQYF
>TRBV5-4|TRBJ2-5
CASSPKREGRETQYF
>TRBV10-3|TRBJ1-1
CAISEIGGSEAFF
>TRBV18|TRBJ1-1
CASSPPSVNTEAFF
>TRBV18|TRBJ1-4
CASSLRAIANEKLFF
>TRBV4-3|TRBJ2-7
CASSQDGGVEQYF
>TRBV28|TRBJ2-5
CASSFWTGQETQYF
>TRBV6-5|TRBJ2-1
CASSYGLARGNEQFF
>TRBV7-9|TRBJ2-3
CASSRRPTAAPPDTQYF
>TRBV5-4|TRBJ2-3
CASSFSGTDTQYF
>TRBV28|TRBJ1-3
CASRGASGNTIYF
>TRBV28|TRBJ1-5
CATGTGRRDQPQHF
>TRBV7-2|TRBJ2-5
CASSFQGPETQYF
>TRBV7-2|TRBJ2-1
CASSLNAPGQFF
>TRBV7-9|TRBJ1-3
CASSFLGVGNTIYF
>TRBV6-5|TRBJ2-1
CASSLIASPNNEQFF
>TRBV7-9|TRBJ2-5
CASSVQRGQETQYF